This T cell receptor beta chain originates from a study of blood T cell repertoires in COVID-19. Study-level information: Italy, Spain and the United States were the sources of the convalescent and acute COVID-19 samples.

Clones were sequenced by immunoSEQ multiplex PCR, and TCRdb holds only the in-frame ones, with some missing. This table has roughly 180,000 clones, roughly 80% appearing once. Participant reports of clinical history set cohort assignment. There are 13 residues in the CDR3. V gave up 7 bases and J gave up 5 bases; unmatched junction bases: 7. The sequence came from a middle-aged man who had recovered from COVID-19. The V and J genes are TRBV12-3 or TRBV12-4 and TRBJ2-5; TRBD1 matches at 7 bases. Sequencing was carried out using PBMCs or T cells enriched from blood (not recorded which). This CDR3 is CASTYRGQETQYF. DNA for the CDR3: TGTGCCAGCACCTACAGGGGACAGGAGACCCAGTACTTC.